One TCR beta chain is described in this entry. What it binds is unknown. The sample carries other DNA sequences with the same CDR3. This record comes from a study of shared clonotypes between healthy human individuals. Whole-study results and caveats: Among donors, sharing of clonotypes was expected to be affected by sequencing depth.

The V segment lost 3 bases and the J segment 5 bases; nucleotides outside the gene matches: 5. This CDR3 region has 14 residues. The germline V gene has CDR1 MGHRA and CDR2 YSYEKL. Assay used: immunoSEQ multiplex PCR; TCRdb lists only in-frame clones, some missing. The table has around 2,000,000 clones, under 95% seen once. Naive CD8 cells lacked CD45RO, underwent positive selection for CCR7 and left out terminally differentiated effector memory CD45RA+ cells. The study drew all its donors from Caucasian adults living in Nashville, Tennessee. The chain is built from TRBV4-1 and TRBJ2-5, with TRBD1 matching over 8 bases. Sequenced: naive CD8+ T cells from PBMCs. This TCR was sampled from a man between 18 and 35 years old in good health. Some clones in this sample may be carry-over from other donors' samples. The CDR3 DNA reads TGCGCCAGCAGCCAGGGGACAGGAGGTGAGACCCAGTACTTC. It specifies CASSQGTGGETQYF.